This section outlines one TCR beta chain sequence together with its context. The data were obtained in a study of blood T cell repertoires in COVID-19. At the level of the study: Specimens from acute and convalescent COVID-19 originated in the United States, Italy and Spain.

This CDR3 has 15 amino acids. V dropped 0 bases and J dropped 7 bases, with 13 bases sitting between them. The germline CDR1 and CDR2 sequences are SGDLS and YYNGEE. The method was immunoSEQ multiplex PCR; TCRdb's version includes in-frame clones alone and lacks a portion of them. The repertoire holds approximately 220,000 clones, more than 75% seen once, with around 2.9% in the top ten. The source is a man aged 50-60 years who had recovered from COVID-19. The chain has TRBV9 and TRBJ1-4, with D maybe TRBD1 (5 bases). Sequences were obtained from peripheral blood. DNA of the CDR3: TGTGCCAGCAGCGTAGACTTGGGGCCGAGTGAAAAACTGTTTTTT. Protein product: CASSVDLGPSEKLFF.